The text below deals with one T cell receptor beta chain. Antigen: not known. Produced via immunoSEQ multiplex PCR; TCRdb's table is partial and in-frame only. This table has approximately 6,200 clones, 65% to 90% appearing once. This sample stems from a study of follicular helper T cells after annual influenza vaccination. General observations from the study: Most later recoveries of Day 7 ICOS+CD38+ clones were ICOS-CD38- cTfh.

Documented time point: 2015-2016 season, pre-vaccination. Trimming took off 3 bases at V and 7 bases at J, with 15 bases between the two ends. CDR1 MDHEN and CDR2 SYDVKM come from the germline V gene. This CDR3 has 14 residues. This sequence was found in an adult who received the influenza vaccine. The rearrangement links TRBV28 to TRBJ1-2; D remains unclear. Sample: CXCR5+ CD38- circulating T follicular helper cells from blood, taken on the day of influenza vaccination. Subset defined: circulating Tfh, non-naive CD4+CXCR5+PD-1+ (ICOS+CD38+ or ICOS-CD38-). CDR3 nucleotides: TGTGCCAGCAGTTTCACGGGCCGGGAAGTTGGCTACACCTTC. This translates into CASSFTGREVGYTF.